The rows below give T cell receptor beta chains drawn from one sample of a study of sequential checkpoint blockade in melanoma. Sequencing used immunoSEQ multiplex PCR; TCRdb keeps in-frame clones, though not all of them. The sample records more than 8,500 clones, 20% to 25% being singletons. Sequenced here: tumor tissue (inferred from file names), sampled from a patient given nivolumab and ipilimumab in sequence. The origin of the receptors is a human donor with melanoma. Both conserved end residues are part of each CDR3. Fields, in order: J gene, clone size, V gene, CDR3 protein. Not all rows give a size; the values are once, few, many and, for expanded clones, a class.

j_call: TRBJ1-5
clone_size: -
v_call: TRBV19
cdr3_aa: CASTLSSSNQPQHF

j_call: TRBJ2-6
clone_size: -
v_call: TRBV7-1
cdr3_aa: CASSLQGSAGANVLTF

j_call: TRBJ1-6
clone_size: few
v_call: TRBV6-8
cdr3_aa: CASTPVKREASPLHF

j_call: TRBJ1-1
clone_size: -
v_call: TRBV6-8
cdr3_aa: CASSYSDAGSTEAFF

j_call: TRBJ2-5
clone_size: medium-sized
v_call: TRBV9
cdr3_aa: CASKPGASGGLETQYF

j_call: TRBJ2-1
clone_size: many
v_call: TRBV6-8
cdr3_aa: CAIRTSGGGGNEQFF

j_call: TRBJ2-6
clone_size: many
v_call: TRBV23-1
cdr3_aa: CASRGQASGANVLTF

j_call: TRBJ2-1
clone_size: few
v_call: TRBV6-8
cdr3_aa: CASSYGTGDSLYNEQFF

j_call: TRBJ2-1
clone_size: medium-sized
v_call: TRBV28
cdr3_aa: CASSLVNSYNEQFF

j_call: TRBJ1-3
clone_size: few
v_call: TRBV28
cdr3_aa: CASRPGGSGNTIYF

j_call: TRBJ2-6
clone_size: few
v_call: TRBV5-1
cdr3_aa: CASVGQGTGANVLTF

j_call: TRBJ1-1
clone_size: many
v_call: TRBV11-3
cdr3_aa: CASSFKAGATEAFF

j_call: TRBJ1-1
clone_size: few
v_call: TRBV6-4
cdr3_aa: CATLTGSEAFF

j_call: TRBJ1-1
clone_size: few
v_call: TRBV6-8
cdr3_aa: CASSSTDRNPEAFF

j_call: TRBJ2-2
clone_size: few
v_call: TRBV12-5
cdr3_aa: CAITRGGATNTGELFF

j_call: TRBJ1-6
clone_size: -
v_call: TRBV5-1
cdr3_aa: CASSLGESYNSPLHF

j_call: TRBJ2-3
clone_size: -
v_call: TRBV11-3
cdr3_aa: CASSKSGGAETQYF

j_call: TRBJ2-7
clone_size: many
v_call: TRBV7-1
cdr3_aa: CASSLGDSYEQYF

j_call: TRBJ2-5
clone_size: few
v_call: TRBV9
cdr3_aa: CASSANPQGTTGTQYF

j_call: TRBJ2-3
clone_size: -
v_call: TRBV25-1
cdr3_aa: CASSFPGEDTQYF

j_call: TRBJ1-1
clone_size: many
v_call: TRBV9
cdr3_aa: CASSVDSVNTEAFF

j_call: TRBJ2-7
clone_size: medium-sized
v_call: TRBV11-3
cdr3_aa: CASSLGTGGLYEQYF

j_call: TRBJ2-7
clone_size: few
v_call: TRBV6-7
cdr3_aa: CASSSRRDRDSYEQYF

j_call: TRBJ1-1
clone_size: -
v_call: TRBV18
cdr3_aa: CASSPIRERMNTEAFF

j_call: TRBJ2-7
clone_size: once
v_call: TRBV14
cdr3_aa: CASSQVGAVAYEQYF

j_call: TRBJ2-2
clone_size: -
v_call: TRBV6-8
cdr3_aa: CASRPGPNAGELFF

j_call: TRBJ2-1
clone_size: -
v_call: TRBV2
cdr3_aa: CASSEAHGNEQFF

j_call: TRBJ1-1
clone_size: -
v_call: TRBV5-1
cdr3_aa: CASSGQTEVGTEAFF

j_call: TRBJ2-3
clone_size: medium-sized
v_call: TRBV11-3
cdr3_aa: CASSLLVGDTDTQYF

j_call: TRBJ1-1
clone_size: few
v_call: TRBV5-1
cdr3_aa: CASSLAVDGGWATEAFF

j_call: TRBJ2-3
clone_size: many
v_call: TRBV11-3
cdr3_aa: CASSLVGGEGDTQYF

j_call: TRBJ2-5
clone_size: -
v_call: TRBV30
cdr3_aa: CAWRVGETQYF

j_call: TRBJ2-2
clone_size: -
v_call: TRBV19
cdr3_aa: CASSLRVNLNTGELFF

j_call: TRBJ1-5
clone_size: once
v_call: TRBV18
cdr3_aa: CASSPIQGSNQPQHF

j_call: TRBJ2-2
clone_size: -
v_call: TRBV5-1
cdr3_aa: CASSLDGVITGELFF

j_call: TRBJ1-1
clone_size: -
v_call: TRBV6-8
cdr3_aa: CAGGGRSYAEAFF

j_call: TRBJ1-3
clone_size: many
v_call: TRBV11-3
cdr3_aa: CASSLGTPSGNTIYF

j_call: TRBJ1-5
clone_size: -
v_call: TRBV19
cdr3_aa: CASSLSSNQPQHF

j_call: TRBJ2-1
clone_size: medium-sized
v_call: TRBV6-8
cdr3_aa: CASSPGFGEQFF

j_call: TRBJ1-2
clone_size: -
v_call: TRBV6-8
cdr3_aa: CASSDRWEAGYTF

j_call: TRBJ1-1
clone_size: few
v_call: TRBV28
cdr3_aa: CASSLLGGGSEAFF

j_call: TRBJ1-5
clone_size: -
v_call: TRBV28
cdr3_aa: CASSHGQVVGGSDQPQHF

j_call: TRBJ2-3
clone_size: -
v_call: TRBV9
cdr3_aa: CARDRGQADTQYF

j_call: TRBJ1-4
clone_size: -
v_call: TRBV28
cdr3_aa: CASSLPLGTNEKLFF

j_call: TRBJ2-7
clone_size: few
v_call: TRBV10-3
cdr3_aa: CAISESYRTSQPWQYF

j_call: TRBJ2-5
clone_size: few
v_call: TRBV11-3
cdr3_aa: CASSLGLAGAETQYF

j_call: TRBJ2-5
clone_size: many
v_call: TRBV11-3
cdr3_aa: CASSFGLAGQETQYF

j_call: TRBJ2-7
clone_size: medium-sized
v_call: TRBV18
cdr3_aa: CASSPRGQYEQYF

j_call: TRBJ2-1
clone_size: once
v_call: TRBV5-1
cdr3_aa: CASSLEIPVSYNEQFF

j_call: TRBJ1-1
clone_size: -
v_call: TRBV29-1
cdr3_aa: CSVAQGPSGEAFF

j_call: TRBJ2-7
clone_size: -
v_call: TRBV6-8
cdr3_aa: CASSDPGTTYEQYF

j_call: TRBJ1-5
clone_size: many
v_call: TRBV28
cdr3_aa: CASRSGTLVDQPQHF

j_call: TRBJ1-3
clone_size: few
v_call: TRBV11-3
cdr3_aa: CASSFLSSGNTIYF

j_call: TRBJ1-2
clone_size: -
v_call: TRBV19
cdr3_aa: CATEMGTGRYGYTF

j_call: TRBJ1-1
clone_size: medium-sized
v_call: TRBV11-3
cdr3_aa: CASSWGTGLMNTEAFF